Each of the 30 T cell receptor beta chains below was sequenced from the same sample in a study of cytomegalovirus exposure and HLA in healthy donors. A multiplex PCR was run with 60 Vbeta primers and 13 Jbeta primers. Data came from immunoSEQ multiplex PCR; TCRdb stores just in-frame clones and leaves some out. In the table there are 95,000 to 110,000 clones, roughly 80% of which are singletons. The sequenced material came from PBMCs. The receptors stem from a woman in her 40s in good health and CMV-seronegative.

The V and J genes are TRBV19 and TRBJ1-5, with D perhaps matching TRBD1 (5 bases). This CDR3 has 15 residues. Germline V gives CDR1 LNHDA, CDR2 SQIVND (reference sequence). V gave up 6 bases and J gave up 7 bases, with 19 bases separating them. The chain's CDR3 is CASSYSDTLRQPQHF. In nucleotides, the CDR3 is TGTGCCAGTAGCTATTCGGACACCCTGAGGCAGCCCCAGCATTTT.

Here the CDR3 DNA reads TGTGCCAGTAGTAGGACTCCCACAGATACGCAGTATTTT. It specifies CASSRTPTDTQYF. V is TRBV19 and J is TRBJ2-3, with D maybe TRBD2 (5 bases). The CDR3 runs to 13 residues. Germline values: CDR1 LNHDA, CDR2 SQIVND (reference sequence). The V end lost 4 bases, the J end lost 2 bases, and 7 bases lay between the germline ends.

The chain joins TRBV6-1 to TRBJ1-2; TRBD1 might be the D (6 bases). The V gene's germline CDR1 is MNHNS and CDR2 SASEGT. V lost 4 bases and J 4 bases, leaving 16 bases between the germline ends. The CDR3 is 15 residues long. This chain's CDR3 is CASSGIIAGAYGYTF. The DNA for the CDR3 is TGTGCCAGCAGTGGCATAATAGCAGGGGCCTATGGCTACACCTTC.

The V and J genes are TRBV4-2 and TRBJ1-1; 7 bases are a match to TRBD1. There are 14 residues in the CDR3. V trimming: 6 bases; J trimming: 0 bases; junction bases outside the gene matches: 4. Per the germline V gene, CDR1 is LGHNA and CDR2 is YNFKEQ. The chain's CDR3 is CASRPDRMNTEAFF. The CDR3 DNA reads as TGTGCCAGCAGACCGGACAGGATGAACACTGAAGCTTTCTTT.

This sequence joins TRBV7-9 and TRBJ1-3; 7 bases match TRBD1. Per the germline V gene, CDR1 is SEHNR and CDR2 is FQNEAQ (reference sequence). The V gene end was trimmed by 1 base and the J gene end by 0 bases; junction bases not matched to a gene: 6. The CDR3 length is 17 residues. The DNA for the CDR3 is TGTGCCAGCAGCTTAGGGAGGGGGCTCCCCTCTGGAAACACCATATATTTT. Protein sequence: CASSLGRGLPSGNTIYF.

The V and J genes are TRBV5-1 and TRBJ2-6; 7 positions agree with TRBD1. The CDR3 covers 15 residues. The germline CDR1 and CDR2 sequences are SGHRS and YFSETQ. Losses at the gene ends were 7 bases for V and 1 base for J; bases not matched to a gene: 5. The CDR3 DNA reads as TGCGCCAGCGGGCAGGGGGTATCTGGGGCCAACGTCCTGACTTTC. This encodes CASGQGVSGANVLTF.

This chain links TRBV5-1 with TRBJ2-1; no reliable D call. V lost 8 bases and J 0 bases, leaving 18 bases between the germline ends. The CDR3 consists of 16 residues. Germline assignment: CDR1 SGHRS and CDR2 YFSETQ. CDR3: CASATGALSSYNEQFF. The DNA for the CDR3 is TGCGCCAGTGCCACCGGAGCACTATCCTCCTACAATGAGCAGTTCTTC.

The chain uses TRBV4-3 and TRBJ2-1; 8 nucleotides agree with TRBD2. Germline trimming cut 6 bases from V and 2 bases from J; bases unmatched to any gene: 6. The length of the CDR3 is 15 residues. Germline V gene data show CDR1 as LGHNA and CDR2 as YSLEER. For the CDR3, the DNA is TGCGCCAGCAGTCGCGATAGCGGGACCTACAATGAGCAGTTCTTC. Translation: CASSRDSGTYNEQFF.

The rearrangement links TRBV30 to TRBJ2-7, with a weak D call TRBD1 (6 bases). The V end lost 8 bases, the J end lost 2 bases, and 13 bases lay between the germline ends. The germline V gene encodes CDR1 GTSNPN and CDR2 SVGIG (reference sequence). The CDR3 runs 12 residues. CDR3 nucleotide sequence: TGTGCCATCCAGGGGCCAACCTACGAGCAGTACTTC. It yields the protein CAIQGPTYEQYF.

This sequence joins TRBV6-5 and TRBJ1-2, with no clear D. The CDR3 extends over 11 amino acids. Trimming stripped 6 bases from V and 7 bases from J, with 9 bases between. Germline V gives CDR1 MNHEY, CDR2 SVGAGI. CDR3 residues: CASRAQSGYTF. CDR3 nucleotide sequence: TGTGCCAGCAGGGCACAGAGTGGCTACACCTTC.

The gene calls are TRBV14 and TRBJ2-5; tentative D call: TRBD2 (5 bases). The last part of the DNA fits TRBJ2-7 better; the J call may be wrong. CDR3 size: 14 residues. Germline loops: CDR1 SGHDN, CDR2 FVKESK. This chain's CDR3 is CASSLGMVAYEQYF. As DNA, the CDR3 is TGTGCCAGCAGCCTCGGGATGGTGGCCTACGAGCAGTACTTC.

Remarks on this clone: One end of the junction varies from germline; a read error may be responsible. This chain links TRBV5-4 with TRBJ2-2; D is uncertain. There are 14 residues in the CDR3. CDR1 and CDR2 from the germline V gene are SGHNT and YYREEE (reference sequence). The CDR3 reads CASSSPSLAGELFF. The CDR3 DNA follows: TGCGCCAGCAGCTCTCCTTCTCTTGCCGGGGAGCTGTTTTTT.

In its sample, this clone was seen a few times. The genes are TRBV4-1 and TRBJ1-1; perhaps TRBD1 as D (5 bases). The V end was cut by 0 bases, the J end by 7 bases, with 9 bases between. This CDR3 has 13 residues. The germline CDR1 and CDR2 sequences are MGHRA and YSYEKL. This CDR3 is CASSQDRGIEAFF. DNA of the CDR3: TGCGCCAGCAGCCAAGACCGGGGGATTGAAGCTTTCTTT.

This clone was seen a single time. The rearrangement links TRBV7-9 to TRBJ1-5, with D perhaps matching TRBD1 (5 bases). The germline V gene encodes CDR1 SEHNR and CDR2 FQNEAQ (reference sequence). The CDR3 consists of 14 residues. The V and J ends lost 5 bases and 1 base respectively, with 9 bases between them. The CDR3 region is CASSAGKSNQPQHF. The CDR3 DNA is TGTGCCAGCAGCGCAGGGAAGAGCAATCAGCCCCAGCATTTT.

The rearrangement links TRBV25-1 to TRBJ1-2; D not certain. Per germline, CDR1 MGHDK and CDR2 SYGVNS. V lost 6 bases to trimming and J lost 8 bases, with 10 bases between them. The CDR3 consists of 11 residues. Here the CDR3 DNA reads TGTGCCAGCAGGGCCCTCTTAGGCTACACCTTC. Protein: CASRALLGYTF.

The chain uses TRBV30 and TRBJ1-2; 12 bases fit TRBD1. The CDR3 sequence is 15 residues long. Trimming removed 2 bases from V and 8 bases from J; junction bases left unmatched: 9. Germline CDR1 is GTSNPN and CDR2 is SVGIG (reference sequence). CDR3 amino acids: CAWSPTGTGGRGYTF. CDR3 sequence (DNA): TGTGCCTGGAGTCCCACCGGGACAGGGGGCAGAGGCTACACCTTC.

V usage is TRBV27 and J usage is TRBJ2-1, with TRBD1 identical over 8 bases. V was pared by 10 bases and J by 1 base, with 6 bases of the junction left unmatched. Germline assignment: CDR1 MNHEY and CDR2 SMNVEV (reference sequence). The CDR3 is 14 amino acids. CDR3 nucleotides: TGTGCCATCCGCCGGGACAGGTCCTACAATGAGCAGTTCTTC. Amino acid sequence: CAIRRDRSYNEQFF.

The chain carries TRBV6-6 and TRBJ1-5; possible D gene TRBD1, 6 bases. This CDR3 contains 16 residues. Germline values: CDR1 MNHNY, CDR2 SVGAGI (reference sequence). Trimming pared 2 bases from V and 0 bases from J, leaving 11 bases between. The chain's CDR3 is CASSYGQTYSNQPQHF. The CDR3 DNA reads as TGTGCCAGCAGTTACGGACAGACATATAGCAATCAGCCCCAGCATTTT.

V and J are TRBV7-6 and TRBJ2-3; 7 nucleotides line up with TRBD2. CDR1 is SGHVS and CDR2 is FNYEAQ in the germline V gene. The CDR3 length is 14 residues. V gave up 5 bases and J gave up 5 bases; unmatched junction bases: 7. The CDR3 loop reads CASSKQGGRDTQYF. The CDR3 DNA follows: TGTGCCAGCAGCAAGCAGGGAGGGAGAGATACGCAGTATTTT.

The chain recombines TRBV28 with TRBJ1-2; D is uncertain. The CDR3 covers 12 residues. CDR1 is MDHEN and CDR2 is SYDVKM in the germline V gene. The V and J ends lost 4 bases and 2 bases respectively, with 5 bases between them. CDR3 amino acids: CASSYRNYGYTF. The DNA for the CDR3 is TGTGCCAGCAGTTATAGAAACTATGGCTACACCTTC.

This clone came up a few times. In DNA form, the CDR3 reads TGTGCCAGCAGTTACTCCGACAGCCCGAACACTGAAGCTTTCTTT. It translates to CASSYSDSPNTEAFF. The genes are TRBV6-5 and TRBJ1-1, with D possibly matching TRBD1 (5 bases). From germline, CDR1 is MNHEY and CDR2 SVGAGI. This CDR3 is 15 amino acids long. V was clipped by 0 bases and J by 1 base, with 9 bases between them.

The rearrangement uses TRBV28 and TRBJ1-1, with D possibly TRBD1 on 6 matching bases. The CDR3 is 14 residues long. Trimming cost V 3 bases and J 0 bases, with 8 bases left between them. The germline CDR1 and CDR2 sequences are MDHEN and SYDVKM. The CDR3 coding sequence is TGTGCCAGCAGTTTCGGACAGCTGAACACTGAAGCTTTCTTT. It yields the protein CASSFGQLNTEAFF.

The chain has TRBV6-5 and TRBJ2-7; weak D call: TRBD2 (6 bases). V lost 7 bases and J lost 1, with 14 bases in between. The CDR3 has 14 amino acids. CDR1 MNHEY and CDR2 SVGAGI come from the germline V gene. The DNA for the CDR3 is TGTGCCAGCACCAGGACTACCCAGTCCTACGAGCAGTACTTC. Translating it yields CASTRTTQSYEQYF.

The J gene is TRBJ1-2, the V gene TRBV29-1, with a weak D call TRBD1 (6 bases). From germline, CDR1 is SQVTM and CDR2 ANQGSEA. The CDR3 has 12 residues. The ends were cut back, 3 bases at V and 4 bases at J, with 9 bases in the middle. The CDR3 sequence: CSVEDRLYGYTF. The CDR3 nucleotides read TGCAGCGTTGAGGACAGACTCTATGGCTACACCTTC.

On this clone itself: At one boundary the junction diverges from the germline segment, which might be a read error. The J gene is TRBJ1-2, the V gene TRBV7-3; TRBD1 is a possible D gene (6 bases). The CDR3 spans 14 residues. Germline V gene sequence: CDR1 SGHTA, CDR2 FQGTGA. CDR3 nucleotide sequence: TGTGCCAGCGGAGCCCCGGGGGGGCCGTCGACGATCTCCTTC. Translated: CASGAPGGPSTISF.

The count of this clone is one. The chain links TRBV7-9 to TRBJ1-1; 8 bases match TRBD1. J lost 7 bases, V lost 1 base, and 17 bases had no gene match. The CDR3 is 18 amino acids. The germline CDR1 and CDR2 sequences are SEHNR and FQNEAQ (reference sequence). CDR3 DNA: TGTGCCAGCAGCTTAGAGCTCCAAGGACAGGGAGACGTATATGAAGCTTTCTTT. It yields the protein CASSLELQGQGDVYEAFF. The full variable domain, rest sourced from reference TRBV7-9 and TRBJ1-1, is DTGVSQNPRHKITKRGQNVTFRCDPISEHNRLYWYRQTLGQGPEFLTYFQNEAQLEKSRLLSDRFSAERPKGSFSTLEIQRTEQGDSAMYLCASSLELQGQGDVYEAFFGQGTRLTVV.

This clone came up once. The chain is built from TRBV27 and TRBJ1-1, with D perhaps TRBD1 (6 bases). The CDR3 totals 15 residues. Trimming cost V 0 bases and J 4 bases, with 12 bases left between them. Per the germline V gene, CDR1 is MNHEY and CDR2 is SMNVEV (reference sequence). CDR3 in amino acids: CASSLSSYRATEAFF. CDR3 in DNA: TGTGCCAGCAGTTTATCCTCCTACAGGGCCACTGAAGCTTTCTTT.

The CDR3 nucleotides are TGTGCCAGCAGCGGTGGACAGGGAGGGAAAGCTGAAGCTTTCTTT. Translating gives CASSGGQGGKAEAFF. The chain employs TRBV13 and TRBJ1-1; 8 positions agree with TRBD1. V was pared by 5 bases and J by 6 bases, with 11 bases of the junction left unmatched. The germline CDR1 and CDR2 sequences are PRHDT and FYEKMQ (reference sequence). The CDR3 contains 15 residues.

This chain connects TRBV28 to TRBJ1-5; 9 bases line up with TRBD1. The J segment lost 0 bases and the V segment lost 7 bases, leaving 10 bases of the junction unmatched. Germline V lookup: CDR1 MDHEN, CDR2 SYDVKM. The CDR3 runs to 17 residues. The CDR3 region has the DNA TGTGCCAGCACGGGACAGGGTATAGTGTATAGCAATCAGCCCCAGCATTTT. Amino acids: CASTGQGIVYSNQPQHF.

V is TRBV10-2 and J is TRBJ2-3, with 10 bases fitting TRBD2. From germline, CDR1 is WSHSY and CDR2 SAAADI. The CDR3 has 15 amino acids. The V segment lost 3 bases and the J segment 8 bases; nucleotides outside the gene matches: 8. CDR3 loop: CASSDLAGDLSTQYF. CDR3 nucleotides: TGCGCCAGCAGTGATCTAGCGGGAGACCTGAGTACGCAGTATTTT.